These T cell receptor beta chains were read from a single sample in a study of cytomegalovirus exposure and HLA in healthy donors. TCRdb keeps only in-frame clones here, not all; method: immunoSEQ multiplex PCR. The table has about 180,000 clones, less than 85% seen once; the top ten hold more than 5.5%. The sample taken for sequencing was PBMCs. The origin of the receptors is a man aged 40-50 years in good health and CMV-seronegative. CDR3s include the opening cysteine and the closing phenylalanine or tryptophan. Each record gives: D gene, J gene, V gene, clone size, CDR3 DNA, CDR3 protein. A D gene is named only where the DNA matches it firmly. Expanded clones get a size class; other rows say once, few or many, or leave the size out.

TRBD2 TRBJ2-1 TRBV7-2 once TGTGCCAGCAGCTTGGCGAGCGGGGGAAGCTCCTACAATGAGCAGTTCTTC CASSLASGGSSYNEQFF
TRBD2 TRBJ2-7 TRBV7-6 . TGTGCCAGCAGCCCTGCGGTGGGGGGGGAGCAGTACTTC CASSPAVGGEQYF
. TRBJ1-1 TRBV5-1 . TGCGCCAGCAGCTTAGGGGGTAGGGACACTGAAGCTTTCTTT CASSLGGRDTEAFF
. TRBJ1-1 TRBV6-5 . TGTGCCAGCCATCGGGGGACCCTTGAAGCTTTCTTT CASHRGTLEAFF
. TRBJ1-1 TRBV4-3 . TGCGCCAGCAGCCAGCTCCTGGGGGGGGACACTGAAGCTTTCTTT CASSQLLGGDTEAFF
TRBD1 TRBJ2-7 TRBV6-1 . TGTGCCAGCAGTGAACCACCGGGGACAGCCTACGAGCAGTACTTC CASSEPPGTAYEQYF
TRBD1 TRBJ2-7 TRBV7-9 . TGTGCCAGCAGCTTAGCGGACAGGGACTCCTACGAGCAGTACTTC CASSLADRDSYEQYF
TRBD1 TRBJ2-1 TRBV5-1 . TGCGCCAGCAAGAGGACAGGGCTCTACAATGAGCAGTTCTTC CASKRTGLYNEQFF
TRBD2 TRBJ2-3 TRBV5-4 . TGTGCCAGCAGCTACCTGATGGCGGGGGGACCATCGGATACGCAGTATTTT CASSYLMAGGPSDTQYF
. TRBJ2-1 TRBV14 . TGTGCCAGCAGCCAGGACTATGGGACAGTGTACAATGAGCAGTTCTTC CASSQDYGTVYNEQFF
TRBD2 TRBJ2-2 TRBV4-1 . TGCGCCAGCAGCCAGGGTCGGACTAGACACACCGGGGAGCTGTTTTTT CASSQGRTRHTGELFF
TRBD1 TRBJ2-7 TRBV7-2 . TGTGCCAGCAGCCCAAGACAGGGGTTCCACGAGCAGTACTTC CASSPRQGFHEQYF
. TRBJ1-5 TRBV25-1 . TGTGCCAGCAGCCCACCGGGGGGGGCCGGCAATCAGCCCCAGCATTTT CASSPPGGAGNQPQHF
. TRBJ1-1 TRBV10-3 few TGTGCCATCAGTGTGGAGCAATGGGCTGAAGCTTTCTTT CAISVEQWAEAFF
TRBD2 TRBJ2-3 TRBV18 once TGTGCCAGCTCACCAATAGAAACTAGCGGGGACACAGATACGCAGTATTTT CASSPIETSGDTDTQYF
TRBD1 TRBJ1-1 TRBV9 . TGTGCCAGCAGCGTAGCTCCGACAGGGGGCAGGGACACTGAAGCTTTCTTT CASSVAPTGGRDTEAFF
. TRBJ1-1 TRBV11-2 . TGTGCCAGCAGCTACTCTTATGGCACTGAAGCTTTCTTT CASSYSYGTEAFF
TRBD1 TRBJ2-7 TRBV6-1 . TGTGCCAGCGGGACAGGCGATTACGAGCAGTACTTC CASGTGDYEQYF
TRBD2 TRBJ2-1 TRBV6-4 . TGTGCCAGCAGCCGGGGACTAGCGTTTTACAATGAGCAGTTCTTC CASSRGLAFYNEQFF
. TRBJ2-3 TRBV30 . TGTGCCTGGAGAAGAAGGGAGGGGGGCACAGATACGCAGTATTTT CAWRRREGGTDTQYF
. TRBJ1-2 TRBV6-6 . TGTGCCAGCACCCTCGTACCTGTCAGGGGCTATGGCTACACCTTC CASTLVPVRGYGYTF
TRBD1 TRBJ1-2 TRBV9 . TGTGCCAGCCCTTCCCCACCTAAGGGACAGTTC CASPSPPKGQF
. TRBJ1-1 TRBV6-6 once TGTGCCAGCAGTTACTCCTCTGGGGGGGCAGACGCTTTCTTT CASSYSSGGADAFF
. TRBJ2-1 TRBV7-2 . TGTGCCAGCAGCTCACTATTATGGGGGCGCAATGAGCAGTTCTTC CASSSLLWGRNEQFF
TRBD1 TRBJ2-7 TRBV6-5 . TGTGCCAGCAGCCGACAGGGGTACAACTCCTACGAGCAGTACTTC CASSRQGYNSYEQYF
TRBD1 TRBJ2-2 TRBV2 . TGTGCCAGCAGTTCACCCGGGACAGGGGAGATCGGGGAGCTGTTTTTT CASSSPGTGEIGELFF
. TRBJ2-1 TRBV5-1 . TGCGCCAGCAGCTATGGCGGGGCCAAGTTCTTC CASSYGGAKFF
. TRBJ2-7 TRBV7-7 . TGTGCCAGCAGCTTACTTGACAGAGCCTACGAGCAGTACTTC CASSLLDRAYEQYF
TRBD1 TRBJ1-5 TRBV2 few TGTGCCAGCATCGAGGCCAGGGGGCGCGGGCAGCCCCAGCATTTT CASIEARGRGQPQHF
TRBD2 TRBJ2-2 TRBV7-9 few TGTGCCAGCAGCTTGACAGCGGGAGGAACCGGGGAGCTGTTTTTT CASSLTAGGTGELFF
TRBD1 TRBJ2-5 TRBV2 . TGTGCCAGCAGGGGACAGATCCAAGAGACCCAGTACTTC CASRGQIQETQYF
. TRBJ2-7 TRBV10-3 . TGTGCCATCAGTGGCGACTTGAGCTCCTACGAGCAGTACTTC CAISGDLSSYEQYF
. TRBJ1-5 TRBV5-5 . TGTGCCAGCAGCTTAGAGGGCGGTCAGCCCCAGCATTTT CASSLEGGQPQHF
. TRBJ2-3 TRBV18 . TGTGCCAGCTCACGTACGGGATTTAGCACAGATACGCAGTATTTT CASSRTGFSTDTQYF
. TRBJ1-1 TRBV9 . TGTGCCAGCAGCGCGGGGAAGGGTGAAGCTTTCTTT CASSAGKGEAFF
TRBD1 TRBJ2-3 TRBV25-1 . TGTGCCAGCAGTGACGCCAGGGGGTCAGATACGCAGTATTTT CASSDARGSDTQYF
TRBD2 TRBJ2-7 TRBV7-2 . TGTGCCAGCGCGGGGGGCATCGAGCAGTACTTC CASAGGIEQYF
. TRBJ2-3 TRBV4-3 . TGCGCCAGCAGCCCCGCGGGCCCAGATACGCAGTATTTT CASSPAGPDTQYF
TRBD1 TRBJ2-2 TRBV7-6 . TGTGCCAGCAGCCCACAGGGGAAGAACACCGGGGAGCTGTTTTTT CASSPQGKNTGELFF
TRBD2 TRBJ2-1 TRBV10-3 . TGTGCCATCAGGGGGGCGAGCGGGAGTATCTACAATGAGCAGTTCTTC CAIRGASGSIYNEQFF
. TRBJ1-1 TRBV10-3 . TGTGCCATCAGACAGAACACTGAAGCTTTCTTT CAIRQNTEAFF
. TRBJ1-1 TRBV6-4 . TGTGCCAGCAGTCAACAGAGGAACACTGAAGCTTTCTTT CASSQQRNTEAFF
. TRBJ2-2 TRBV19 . TGTGCCAGTAGTCTTCCGGGGATACCGAACACCGGGGAGCTGTTTTTT CASSLPGIPNTGELFF
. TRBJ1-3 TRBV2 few TGTGCCAGCAGTGCCAGGGCCAACACCATATATTTT CASSARANTIYF
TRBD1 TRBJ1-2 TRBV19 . TGTGCCAGTAGTCCCTCGAGGGGACAGGGTAGTAGGGGCTACACCTTC CASSPSRGQGSRGYTF
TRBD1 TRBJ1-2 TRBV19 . TGTGCCAGTAGTACCGGACAGGGAATCGGCTATGGCTACACCTTC CASSTGQGIGYGYTF
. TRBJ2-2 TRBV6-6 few TGTGCCACCTTTGTCGGCAGGGCGAACACCGGGGAGCTGTTTTTT CATFVGRANTGELFF